The entry below gives a single T cell receptor beta chain sequence along with its context. These data are taken from a study of blood T cell repertoires in COVID-19. On the study more broadly: The United States, Italy and Spain provided the acute and convalescent COVID-19 samples. PBMCs, B-cell-depleted T cells, or T cells were the source of the cDNA or gDNA that made up the material.

The J segment lost 4 bases and the V segment lost 6 bases, leaving 3 bases of the junction unmatched. The CDR3 is 14 amino acids. The V gene's germline CDR1 is MNHEY and CDR2 SVGAGI. In the original analysis: Amplified reference gene primers provided the basis for estimating nucleated cell counts. Profiling relied on immunoSEQ multiplex PCR, and the TCRdb table lists in-frame clones only, not all of them. V and J calls and clone size are copied from that table; D and trimming were computed from the DNA. Here the sample spans some 89,000 clones, roughly four fifths being singletons. The receptor comes from a woman of 80 years or more with acute or convalescent COVID-19. Source material: peripheral blood. The chain couples TRBV6-5 to TRBJ1-3, with 10 bases identical to TRBD1. The CDR3 DNA reads as TGTGCCAGCAGACGGACAGGGGGAGGAAACACCATATATTTT. Protein: CASRRTGGGNTIYF.